Listed below are T cell receptor beta chains from one sample, sequenced in a study of cytomegalovirus exposure and HLA in healthy donors. The assay was immunoSEQ multiplex PCR, and TCRdb's table has in-frame clones only and misses some. The table records about 200,000 clones, roughly 84% of them present only once. Sequenced material: PBMCs. These receptors came from a woman younger than 35 in good health and CMV-seropositive. The CDR3 runs from the conserved cysteine through the conserved F or W. Fields, in order: CDR3 length, J gene, D gene, V gene, CDR3 protein. The D gene is left open where the match is weak.

len: 17
j_gene: TRBJ2-1
d_gene: TRBD2
v_gene: TRBV9
CDR3aa: CASSLRLAGNIYNEQFF

len: 16
j_gene: TRBJ2-2
d_gene: NA
v_gene: TRBV28
CDR3aa: CASSVTTGDYTGELFF

len: 14
j_gene: TRBJ2-3
d_gene: NA
v_gene: TRBV5-4
CDR3aa: CASSLNYEEDTQYF

len: 15
j_gene: TRBJ2-1
d_gene: NA
v_gene: TRBV4-1
CDR3aa: CASSQSQSLYNEQFF

len: 15
j_gene: TRBJ2-3
d_gene: TRBD2
v_gene: TRBV9
CDR3aa: CASNGLAGGADTQYF

len: 14
j_gene: TRBJ2-1
d_gene: NA
v_gene: TRBV10-3
CDR3aa: CAIMGRPSYNEQFF

len: 16
j_gene: TRBJ2-3
d_gene: NA
v_gene: TRBV2
CDR3aa: CASSEPGSPLTDTQYF

len: 13
j_gene: TRBJ2-7
d_gene: NA
v_gene: TRBV28
CDR3aa: CASSFGDSYEQYF

len: 19
j_gene: TRBJ2-1
d_gene: TRBD2
v_gene: TRBV11-3
CDR3aa: CASSAGLAGGFNSYNEQFF

len: 15
j_gene: TRBJ2-2
d_gene: TRBD2
v_gene: TRBV4-1
CDR3aa: CASSTGRAHTGELFF

len: 13
j_gene: TRBJ2-7
d_gene: TRBD2
v_gene: TRBV29-1
CDR3aa: CSVGKAGVGEQYF

len: 15
j_gene: TRBJ1-2
d_gene: TRBD1
v_gene: TRBV7-8
CDR3aa: CASSAGTADTYGYTF

len: 14
j_gene: TRBJ2-4
d_gene: NA
v_gene: TRBV5-5
CDR3aa: CASSSGVFKNIQYF

len: 14
j_gene: TRBJ1-2
d_gene: NA
v_gene: TRBV29-1
CDR3aa: CSVEDFPLLGGYTF

len: 17
j_gene: TRBJ2-3
d_gene: TRBD2
v_gene: TRBV27
CDR3aa: CASTYLTSGTSTDTQYF

len: 14
j_gene: TRBJ2-7
d_gene: TRBD1
v_gene: TRBV9
CDR3aa: CASGPGTGDDEQYF

len: 13
j_gene: TRBJ2-1
d_gene: NA
v_gene: TRBV29-1
CDR3aa: CSMKRLLHNEQFF

len: 17
j_gene: TRBJ1-1
d_gene: NA
v_gene: TRBV5-1
CDR3aa: CASSLGLLYGWLTEAFF

len: 18
j_gene: TRBJ2-1
d_gene: NA
v_gene: TRBV4-1
CDR3aa: CASSQWLGGRGFYNEQFF

len: 18
j_gene: TRBJ2-1
d_gene: TRBD2
v_gene: TRBV27
CDR3aa: CASSLLGWSGSPYNEQFF

len: 19
j_gene: TRBJ1-1
d_gene: NA
v_gene: TRBV7-9
CDR3aa: CASSLALGGKLFVNTEAFF

len: 15
j_gene: TRBJ2-7
d_gene: NA
v_gene: TRBV7-9
CDR3aa: CASSRGDRYSYEQYF

len: 14
j_gene: TRBJ1-1
d_gene: NA
v_gene: TRBV10-2
CDR3aa: CASKSRAANTEAFF

len: 14
j_gene: TRBJ2-2
d_gene: TRBD1
v_gene: TRBV18
CDR3aa: CASSPGQFTGELFF

len: 14
j_gene: TRBJ2-1
d_gene: NA
v_gene: TRBV9
CDR3aa: CASSAGEVRNEQFF

len: 14
j_gene: TRBJ2-7
d_gene: TRBD2
v_gene: TRBV5-4
CDR3aa: CASSGRTSEYEQYF

len: 13
j_gene: TRBJ2-2
d_gene: TRBD1
v_gene: TRBV2
CDR3aa: CATRQGYTGELFF

len: 16
j_gene: TRBJ2-2
d_gene: TRBD1
v_gene: TRBV6-1
CDR3aa: CASSEYGDSNTGELFF

len: 15
j_gene: TRBJ1-4
d_gene: NA
v_gene: TRBV5-3
CDR3aa: CATRIRGGANEKLFF

len: 14
j_gene: TRBJ2-7
d_gene: TRBD2
v_gene: TRBV7-2
CDR3aa: CASSLASGIYEQYF

len: 15
j_gene: TRBJ1-1
d_gene: NA
v_gene: TRBV18
CDR3aa: CASSPPTTGNTEAFF

len: 15
j_gene: TRBJ2-2
d_gene: TRBD1
v_gene: TRBV9
CDR3aa: CASSQTGSNTGELFF

len: 15
j_gene: TRBJ1-1
d_gene: TRBD1
v_gene: TRBV15
CDR3aa: CATSRDRAARTEAFF

len: 18
j_gene: TRBJ1-2
d_gene: TRBD1
v_gene: TRBV9
CDR3aa: CASSPLSIGTGIDYGYTF